The clone carrying this T cell receptor beta chain was seen only a few times. This sample is drawn from a study of molecular identifiers for immune sequencing clone quantification. Sorting selected naive CD8 T cells with a CD8+CD4-CCR7+CD45RA+ phenotype. Bulk TCR library preparation followed previously described methods with listed TCR primers. Via MiXCR, TCRdb re-called the PCR reads, giving one row per CDR3 protein. The profile covers some 680,000 distinct CDR3 sequences, with around 25% appearing a single time and 0.7% to 0.95% taken by the ten largest. Germline V gene sequence: CDR1 KGHSH, CDR2 LQKENI. The CDR3 has 17 amino acids. V lost 2 bases and J lost 1, with 14 bases in between.

The gene calls are TRBV18 and TRBJ2-2; D is unclear. The TCR sequence derives from a human donor in good health. Some libraries in this study had Jurkat cell RNA spiked in. The sequenced sample was naive CD8+ T cells from blood, with Jurkat cell RNA spiked in. Subset described: FACS-sorted CD8+CD4-CCR7+CD45RA+ naive T cells. CDR3 loop: CASSPFGRHENTGELFF. In DNA, the CDR3 is TGTGCCAGCTCACCATTCGGGCGGCACGAGAACACCGGGGAGCTGTTTTTT. Combining the CDR3 with reference TRBV18 and TRBJ2-2 gives the whole variable domain NAGVMQNPRHLVRRRGQEARLRCSPMKGHSHVYWYRQLPEEGLKFMVYLQKENIIDESGMPKERFSAEFPKEGPSILRIQQVVRGDSAAYFCASSPFGRHENTGELFFGEGSRLTVL.